Reported below is one T cell receptor beta chain. Its antigen is unidentified. Caucasian individuals from Russia who were healthy and aged about 6 to 90 acted as donors. The data belong to a study of blood T cells in healthy people across ages. A second PCR of about 7 to 12 cycles used a sample-barcoded 5' primer and a J-beta primer mix. From the 5' RACE reads, TCRdb called clonotypes with MiXCR, one entry per CDR3 protein. The sample records over 950,000 distinct CDR3 sequences, roughly 50% being singletons. The V end lost 5 bases, the J end lost 4 bases, and 14 bases lay between the germline ends. This CDR3 contains 14 residues. The V gene's germline CDR1 is WSHSY and CDR2 SAAADI. Study-wide results and caveats: There was a strong correlation between TCR beta diversity and naive T cell percentage.

The TCR sequence derives from a woman aged 55-70 years in good health. This chain connects TRBV10-2 to TRBJ1-1; no clear D gene. The sequencing input was blood. CDR3 amino acids: CASSLSFKSTEAFF. The CDR3 nucleotides read TGCGCCAGCAGTCTCTCCTTCAAGAGCACTGAAGCTTTCTTT.